This entry concerns a single TCR beta chain. This entry is derived from a study of OX40 agonist ivuxolimab in advanced cancers. The germline V gene has CDR1 SGHTA and CDR2 FQGTGA. The CDR3 runs 12 residues. Trimming shortened V by 5 bases and J by 5 bases, and 10 bases separated the two germline ends. The assay was immunoSEQ multiplex PCR, and TCRdb's table has in-frame clones only and misses some. The data show roughly 56,000 clones, 65% to 90% seen once. The chain carries TRBV7-3 and TRBJ2-7; no reliable D call. The receptor's source is an adult with an advanced solid tumor such as melanoma, head and neck, liver or kidney cancer. The sequenced sample was CD4+ or CD8+ T cells sorted from blood, obtained in a trial of the OX40 agonist ivuxolimab. CDR3 amino acids: CASSPQHDEQYF. DNA of the CDR3: TGTGCCAGCAGCCCCCAGCACGACGAGCAGTACTTC.